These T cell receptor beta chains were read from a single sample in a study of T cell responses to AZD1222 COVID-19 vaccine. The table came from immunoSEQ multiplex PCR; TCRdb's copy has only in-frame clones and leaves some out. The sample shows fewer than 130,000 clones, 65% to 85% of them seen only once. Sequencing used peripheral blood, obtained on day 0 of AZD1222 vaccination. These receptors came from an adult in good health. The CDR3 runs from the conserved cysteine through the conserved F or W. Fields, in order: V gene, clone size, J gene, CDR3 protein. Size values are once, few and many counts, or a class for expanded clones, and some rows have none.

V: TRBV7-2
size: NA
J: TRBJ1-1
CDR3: CASSYRRGRGEAFF

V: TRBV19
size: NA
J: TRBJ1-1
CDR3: CASSVLATGPYTEAFF

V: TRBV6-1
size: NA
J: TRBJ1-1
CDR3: CAISEVGTEAFF

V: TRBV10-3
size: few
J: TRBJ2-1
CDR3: CAISFQGSSYNEQFF

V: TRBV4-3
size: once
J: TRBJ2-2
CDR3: CASSRDTGTSGRTGELFF

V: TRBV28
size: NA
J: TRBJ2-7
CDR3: CASRSSGTGTYEQYF

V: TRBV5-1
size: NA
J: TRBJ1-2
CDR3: CASAQGGATDGYTF

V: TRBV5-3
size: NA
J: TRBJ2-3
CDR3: CARSFPTSGTQYF

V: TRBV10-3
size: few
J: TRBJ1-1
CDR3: CAISAQGANTEAFF

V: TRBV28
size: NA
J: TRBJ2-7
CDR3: CASSLAYEQYF

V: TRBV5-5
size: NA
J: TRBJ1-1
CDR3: CASRLDRVGLNTEAFF

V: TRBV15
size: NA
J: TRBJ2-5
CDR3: CATSNRGSQETQYF

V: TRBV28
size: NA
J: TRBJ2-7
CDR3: CASSFRGHSSYEQYF

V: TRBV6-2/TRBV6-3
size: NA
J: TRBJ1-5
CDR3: CASSRPGHYSNQPQHF

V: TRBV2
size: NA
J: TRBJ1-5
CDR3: CASSTTVVLSTQHF

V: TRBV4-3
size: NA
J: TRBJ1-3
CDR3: CASSQGRGTSGNTIYF

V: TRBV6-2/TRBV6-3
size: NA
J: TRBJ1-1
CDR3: CASSSAKGLNTEAFF

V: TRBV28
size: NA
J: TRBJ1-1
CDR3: CASTPPAGMNTEAFF

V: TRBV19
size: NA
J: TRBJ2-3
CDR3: CASTPGSGRTDTQYF

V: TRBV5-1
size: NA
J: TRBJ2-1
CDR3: CASSLARGRPIGEQFF

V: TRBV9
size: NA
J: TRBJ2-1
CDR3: CASSVTGGGDNEQFF

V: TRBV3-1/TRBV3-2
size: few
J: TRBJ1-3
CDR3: CASSQDGGAGNTIYF

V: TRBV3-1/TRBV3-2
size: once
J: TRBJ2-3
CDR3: CASSLKPLGQYGTDTQYF

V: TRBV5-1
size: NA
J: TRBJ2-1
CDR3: CASSSGTGYNEQFF

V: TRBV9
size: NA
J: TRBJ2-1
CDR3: CASSDGTGLFGEQFF

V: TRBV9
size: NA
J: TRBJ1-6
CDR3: CASSDSLGTDINSPLHF

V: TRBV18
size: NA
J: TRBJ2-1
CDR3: CASSPLSGSSNNEQFF

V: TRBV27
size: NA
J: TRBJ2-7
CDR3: CASSFPPSGPMEAYEQYF

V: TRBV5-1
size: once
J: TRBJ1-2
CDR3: CASSPHRGAGGGYTF

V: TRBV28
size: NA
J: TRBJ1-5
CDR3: CASSSFHTTGIRPQHF

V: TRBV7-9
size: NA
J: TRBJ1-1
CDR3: CASSLVFPEAFF

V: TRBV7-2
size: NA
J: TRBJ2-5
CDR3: CASSLGGGPETQYF

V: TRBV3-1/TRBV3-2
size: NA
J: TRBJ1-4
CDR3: CASSPQATNEKLFF

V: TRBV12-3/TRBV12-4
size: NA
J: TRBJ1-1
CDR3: CASQPGRNTEAFF

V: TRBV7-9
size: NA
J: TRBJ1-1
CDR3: CASSWGKQENTEAFF

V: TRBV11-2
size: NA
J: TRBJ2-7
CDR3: CASSRLHRASYEQYF

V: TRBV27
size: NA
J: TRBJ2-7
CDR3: CASSFGRGPYEQYF

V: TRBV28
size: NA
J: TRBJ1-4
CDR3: CASAKGPTNEKLFF

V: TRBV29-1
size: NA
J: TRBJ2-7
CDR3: CSVTGVTAEQYF

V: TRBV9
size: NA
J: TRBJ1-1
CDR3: CASSGSGNRGSFF

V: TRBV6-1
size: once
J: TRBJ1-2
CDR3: CASSETYQGAGFYGYTF

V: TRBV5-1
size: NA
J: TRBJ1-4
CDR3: CASSSDRTGGVSREKLFF

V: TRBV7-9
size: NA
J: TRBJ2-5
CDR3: CASSLTRETQYF

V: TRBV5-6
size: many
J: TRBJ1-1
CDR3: CASSFGTGSLAFF

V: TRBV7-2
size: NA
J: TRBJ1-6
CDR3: CASSPNFQTGSNSPLHF

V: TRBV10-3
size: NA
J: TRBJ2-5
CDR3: CAISESYPETQYF

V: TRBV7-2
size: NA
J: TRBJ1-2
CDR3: CASSPQLNYGYTF

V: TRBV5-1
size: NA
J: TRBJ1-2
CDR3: CASSLVTNYGYTF

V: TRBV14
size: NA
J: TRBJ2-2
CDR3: CASSLGLSGELFF

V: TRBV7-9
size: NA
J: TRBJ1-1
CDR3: CASSSEETGAQGAFF

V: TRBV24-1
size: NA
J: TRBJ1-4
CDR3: CATSDSTAATNEKLFF

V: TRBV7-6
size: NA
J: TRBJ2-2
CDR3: CASSLAPGLGNTGELFF

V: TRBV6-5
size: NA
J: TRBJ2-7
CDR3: CASSYSAQGVSYEQYF

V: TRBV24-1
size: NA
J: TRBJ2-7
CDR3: CATSDFRQGAYEQYF

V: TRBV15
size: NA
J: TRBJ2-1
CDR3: CATSRDGLAGFLSSYNEQFF